This TCR beta chain was found in a study of molecular identifiers for immune sequencing clone quantification. Bulk TCR libraries used previously described methods and listed TCR primers. TCRdb reprocessed the PCR reads via MiXCR and lists one record per CDR3 protein. The sample records around 43,000 distinct CDR3 sequences, less than 20% being singletons. Naive CD8 T cells were picked out by sorting for CD8+CD4-CCR7+CD45RA+. This clonotype appeared many times. Germline trimming cut 5 bases from V and 2 bases from J; bases unmatched to any gene: 7. The CDR3 runs to 15 residues. Germline assignment: CDR1 SEHNR and CDR2 FQNEAQ (reference sequence).

The chain combines TRBV7-9 with TRBJ2-7, with TRBD2 matching 9 bases. This receptor was taken from a human donor in good health. Some libraries in this study had Jurkat cell RNA spiked in. Sequenced sample: naive CD8+ T cells from blood, with Jurkat cell RNA spiked in. The subset: FACS-sorted CD8+CD4-CCR7+CD45RA+ naive T cells. CDR3 amino acids: CASSVSGSTTYEQYF. The CDR3 coding sequence is TGTGCCAGCAGCGTTAGCGGGAGTACTACCTACGAGCAGTACTTC.